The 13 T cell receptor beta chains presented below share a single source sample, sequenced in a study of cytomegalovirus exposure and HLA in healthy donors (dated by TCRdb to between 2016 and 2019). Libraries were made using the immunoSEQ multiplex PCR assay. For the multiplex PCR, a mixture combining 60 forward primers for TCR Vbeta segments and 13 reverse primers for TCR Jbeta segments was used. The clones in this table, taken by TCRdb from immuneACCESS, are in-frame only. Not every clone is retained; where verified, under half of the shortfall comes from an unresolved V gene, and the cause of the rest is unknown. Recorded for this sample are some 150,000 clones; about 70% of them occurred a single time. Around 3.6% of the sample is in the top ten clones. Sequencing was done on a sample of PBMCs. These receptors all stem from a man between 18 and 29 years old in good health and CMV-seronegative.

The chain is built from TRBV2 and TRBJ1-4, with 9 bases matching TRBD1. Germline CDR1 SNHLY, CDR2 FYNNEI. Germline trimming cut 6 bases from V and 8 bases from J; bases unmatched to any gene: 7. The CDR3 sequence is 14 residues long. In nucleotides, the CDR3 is TGTGCCAGCAGCGCCGACAGGGGGGACGAAAAACTGTTTTTT. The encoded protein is CASSADRGDEKLFF.

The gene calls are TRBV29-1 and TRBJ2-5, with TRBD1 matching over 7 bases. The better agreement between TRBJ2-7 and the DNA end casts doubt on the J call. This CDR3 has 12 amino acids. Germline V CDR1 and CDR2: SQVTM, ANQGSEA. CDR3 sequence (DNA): TGCAGCGTGTGGACAGGCACCTACGAGCAGTACTTC. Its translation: CSVWTGTYEQYF.

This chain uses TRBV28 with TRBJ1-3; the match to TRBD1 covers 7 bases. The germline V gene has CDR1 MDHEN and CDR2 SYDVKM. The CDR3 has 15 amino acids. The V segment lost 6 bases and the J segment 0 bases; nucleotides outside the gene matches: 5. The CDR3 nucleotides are TGTGCCAGCAGCCCCGGGACAGCCTCTGGAAACACCATATATTTT. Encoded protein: CASSPGTASGNTIYF.

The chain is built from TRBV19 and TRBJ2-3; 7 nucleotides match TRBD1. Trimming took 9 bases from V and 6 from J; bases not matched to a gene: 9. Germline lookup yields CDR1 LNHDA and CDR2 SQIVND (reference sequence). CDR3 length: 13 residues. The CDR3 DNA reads TGTGCCAGCGCAAAAACAGGGGTGGATACGCAGTATTTT. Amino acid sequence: CASAKTGVDTQYF.

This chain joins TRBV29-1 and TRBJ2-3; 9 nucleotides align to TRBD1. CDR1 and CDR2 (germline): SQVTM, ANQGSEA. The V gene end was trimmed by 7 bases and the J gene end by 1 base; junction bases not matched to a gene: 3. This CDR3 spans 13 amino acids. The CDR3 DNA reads TGCAGCGGGGGACAGGGCGGCACAGATACGCAGTATTTT. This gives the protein CSGGQGGTDTQYF.

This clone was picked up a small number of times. CDR3 sequence reads: CASSPGVQTTGELFF. Written as DNA, the CDR3 is TGTGCCAGCAGCCCAGGGGTGCAGACCACCGGGGAGCTGTTTTTT. The V and J genes are TRBV7-7 and TRBJ2-2; maybe TRBD1 (6 bases). The CDR3 totals 15 residues. Germline V gives CDR1 SSHAT, CDR2 FNYEAQ (reference sequence). V lost 5 bases and J lost 4, with 14 bases in between.

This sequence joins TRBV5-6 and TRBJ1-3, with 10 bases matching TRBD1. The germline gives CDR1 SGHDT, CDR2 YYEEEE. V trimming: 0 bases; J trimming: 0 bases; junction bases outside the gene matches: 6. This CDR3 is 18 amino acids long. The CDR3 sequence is CASSLGGQGPHSGNTIYF. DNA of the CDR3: TGTGCCAGCAGCTTGGGGGGACAGGGGCCACACTCTGGAAACACCATATATTTT.

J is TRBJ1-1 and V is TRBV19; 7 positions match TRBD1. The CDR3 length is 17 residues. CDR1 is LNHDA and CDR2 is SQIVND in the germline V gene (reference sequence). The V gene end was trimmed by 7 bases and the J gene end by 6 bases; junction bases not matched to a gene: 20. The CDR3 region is CASNPKGAQSIFPEAFF. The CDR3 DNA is TGTGCCAGTAACCCAAAGGGGGCACAGTCCATTTTCCCTGAAGCTTTCTTT. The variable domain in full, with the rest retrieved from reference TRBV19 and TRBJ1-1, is DGGITQSPKYLFRKEGQNVTLSCEQNLNHDAMYWYRQDPGQGLRLIYYSQIVNDFQKGDIAEGYSVSREKKESFPLTVTSAQKNPTAFYLCASNPKGAQSIFPEAFFGQGTRLTVV.

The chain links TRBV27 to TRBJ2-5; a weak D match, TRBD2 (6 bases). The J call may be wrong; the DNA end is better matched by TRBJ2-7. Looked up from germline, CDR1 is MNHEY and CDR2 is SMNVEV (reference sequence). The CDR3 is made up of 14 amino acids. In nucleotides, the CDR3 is TGTGCCAGCAGTTTACCCGGGAGCCCCTACGAGCAGTACTTC. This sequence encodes CASSLPGSPYEQYF.

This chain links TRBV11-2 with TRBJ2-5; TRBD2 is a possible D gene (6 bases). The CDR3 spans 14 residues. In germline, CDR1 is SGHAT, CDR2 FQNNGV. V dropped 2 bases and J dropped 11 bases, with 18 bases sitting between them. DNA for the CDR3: TGTGCCAGCAGCTTACTAGCGCGCTATACAGAGCAGTACTTC. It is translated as CASSLLARYTEQYF.

CDR3 loop: CASSLPRELLTDQPQHF. The CDR3 coding sequence is TGTGCCAGCAGTTTACCCAGGGAACTACTAACCGATCAGCCCCAGCATTTT. The chain carries TRBV28 and TRBJ1-5, with D perhaps TRBD1 (5 bases). CDR3 length: 17 amino acids. The germline gives CDR1 MDHEN, CDR2 SYDVKM. With 2 bases removed from V and 5 bases from J, the gap between germline ends came to 19 bases.

The CDR3 sequence is CASSSIDRGTYEQYF. The CDR3 bases are TGTGCCAGCAGCTCCATCGACAGGGGGACCTACGAGCAGTACTTC. The chain is built from TRBV5-4 and TRBJ2-7, with 9 bases lining up with TRBD1. With V trimmed by 3 bases and J by 2 bases, 6 bases remained unmatched. The CDR3 is 15 residues long. CDR1 SGHNT and CDR2 YYREEE come from the germline V gene (reference sequence).

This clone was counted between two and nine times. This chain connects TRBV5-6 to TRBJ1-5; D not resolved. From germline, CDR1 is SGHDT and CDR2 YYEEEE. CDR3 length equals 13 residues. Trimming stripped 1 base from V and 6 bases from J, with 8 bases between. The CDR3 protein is CASSLTRGQPQHF. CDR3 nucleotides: TGTGCCAGCAGCTTGACCCGGGGTCAGCCCCAGCATTTT.